This passage covers 28 T cell receptor beta chains from one sample sequenced in a study of T cells in Graves' hyperthyroidism and ophthalmopathy. Researchers took RNA transcripts and amplified the TCR beta CDR3 regions from them. Primed by the HTBI set, a first-round RT-PCR was run on the TCR CDR3. Via MiXCR, TCRdb re-called the multiplex PCR reads, giving one row per CDR3 protein. The table has 730,000 or so distinct CDR3 sequences, about 17% seen once; the top ten hold over 15%. Sequencing was done on a sample of blood. The source is a woman aged 45-60 years with Graves' hyperthyroidism that later progressed to Graves' ophthalmopathy.

This clonotype appeared a few times. The V and J genes are TRBV20-1 and TRBJ1-6; 7 nucleotides align to TRBD1. Germline trimming cut 6 bases from V and 7 bases from J; bases unmatched to any gene: 6. Germline V gives CDR1 DFQATT, CDR2 SNEGSKA (reference sequence). The CDR3 totals 13 residues. In DNA form, the CDR3 reads TGCAGTGCAAGACAGGGATTGAATTCACCCCTCCACTTT. Translated: CSARQGLNSPLHF.

The table lists this clonotype with many counts. The CDR3 region is CASSLEQLTYNEQFF. The CDR3 DNA reads TGTGCCAGCAGCTTAGAACAGCTAACGTACAATGAGCAGTTCTTC. The chain carries TRBV7-2 and TRBJ2-1; no firm D call. The V and J ends lost 1 base and 4 bases respectively, with 11 bases between them. The CDR3 is made up of 15 amino acids. Germline V gene data show CDR1 as SGHTA and CDR2 as FQGNSA. Variable domain in full (rest from reference TRBV7-2 and TRBJ2-1): GAGVSQSPSNKVTEKGKDVELRCDPISGHTALYWYRQSLGQGLEFLIYFQGNSAPDKSGLPSDRFSAERTGGSVSTLTIQRTQQEDSAVYLCASSLEQLTYNEQFFGPGTRLTVL.

This clonotype has just a few counts. An end of the junction differs from the germline gene, which may be a read error. The rearrangement joins TRBV7-7 to TRBJ2-3, with D perhaps TRBD2 (6 bases). The CDR3 covers 17 residues. Per germline, CDR1 SSHAT and CDR2 FNYEAQ (reference sequence). CDR3 sequence reads: CASSQSAAGRVADTQYF. CDR3 in DNA: TGTGCTAGCAGCCAGTCCGCGGCGGGACGAGTGGCAGATACGCAGTATTTT.

This clonotype was detected many times. The V gene is TRBV6-5, the J gene TRBJ1-1; unclear D gene. The germline V and J ends were trimmed by 0 bases and 3 bases, with 8 bases remaining between them. Looked up from germline, CDR1 is MNHEY and CDR2 is SVGAGI. The CDR3 has 14 amino acids. In DNA, the CDR3 is TGTGCCAGCAGTTACTCTTCAGTTGACACTGAAGCTTTCTTT. Amino acid sequence: CASSYSSVDTEAFF.

The genes are TRBV6-1 and TRBJ2-2, with a tentative D call TRBD2 (6 bases). Germline CDR1 reads MNHNS; CDR2 reads SASEGT. Between the trimmed V and J ends, which lost 5 bases and 7 bases, there was a span of 29 bases. This CDR3 has 19 amino acids. CDR3 DNA sequence: TGTGCCAGCAGTTCGAGAGGTGGAGGGGAAGGGGTTCGGGTCGGGGAGCTGTTTTTT. It encodes CASSSRGGGEGVRVGELFF.

Many counts were recorded for this clonotype. The genes are TRBV18 and TRBJ2-5; no reliable D call. The CDR3 runs 14 residues. The germline gives CDR1 KGHSH, CDR2 LQKENI. Trimming cost V 2 bases and J 3 bases, with 10 bases left between them. The CDR3 DNA follows: TGTGCCAGCTCACCAATCGGTTCCAAAGAGACCCAGTACTTC. Amino acid sequence: CASSPIGSKETQYF. The entire variable domain, with the rest obtained from reference TRBV18 and TRBJ2-5, is as follows: NAGVMQNPRHLVRRRGQEARLRCSPMKGHSHVYWYRQLPEEGLKFMVYLQKENIIDESGMPKERFSAEFPKEGPSILRIQQVVRGDSAAYFCASSPIGSKETQYFGPGTRLLVL.

The gene calls are TRBV4-2 and TRBJ1-5, with 7 nucleotides matching TRBD1. Looked up from germline, CDR1 is LGHNA and CDR2 is YNFKEQ. This CDR3 region has 16 residues. The trim removed 3 bases at V and 4 bases at J, leaving 9 bases unmatched. The DNA of the CDR3 is TGTGCCAGCAGCCAGAACGACAGGGCCGGAAATCAGCCCCAGCATTTT. Its protein is CASSQNDRAGNQPQHF.

The gene calls are TRBV27 and TRBJ1-1; a possible D gene is TRBD1 (5 bases). The CDR3 is 12 amino acids. The V gene lost 2 bases and the J gene lost 11 bases, with 12 bases spanning the gap. From germline, CDR1 is MNHEY and CDR2 SMNVEV (reference sequence). CDR3 region: CASSLLGDVAFF. The DNA for the CDR3 is TGTGCCAGCAGTTTACTGGGGGATGTGGCTTTCTTT.

The chain carries TRBV20-1 and TRBJ1-5; D ambiguous. V gave up 6 bases and J gave up 6 bases, with 15 bases separating them. Germline V gene sequence: CDR1 DFQATT, CDR2 SNEGSKA (reference sequence). The CDR3 spans 13 residues. DNA of the CDR3: TGCAGTGCCGAGGCCAGGTTGGGTCAGCCCCAGCATTTT. Protein product: CSAEARLGQPQHF.

This clonotype was seen once. V is TRBV5-1 and J is TRBJ2-2; TRBD1 agrees at 8 bases. V trimming: 7 bases; J trimming: 9 bases; junction bases outside the gene matches: 11. The CDR3 has 14 amino acids. CDR1 SGHRS and CDR2 YFSETQ come from the germline V gene. CDR3 nucleotide sequence: TGCGCCAGCTCCTCTACCAGGGGGCTTCGGGAGCTGTTTTTT. It specifies CASSSTRGLRELFF.

This rearrangement joins TRBV9 to TRBJ2-3, with D uncertain. The CDR3 runs to 15 residues. V lost 2 bases to trimming and J lost 2 bases, with 12 bases between them. Germline V gene data show CDR1 as SGDLS and CDR2 as YYNGEE. The CDR3 is CASSVATQTTDTQYF. The CDR3 nucleotides are TGTGCCAGCAGCGTCGCCACCCAGACCACAGATACGCAGTATTTT. Variable domain in full (rest from reference TRBV9 and TRBJ2-3): DSGVTQTPKHLITATGQRVTLRCSPRSGDLSVYWYQQSLDQGLQFLIQYYNGEERAKGNILERFSAQQFPDLHSELNLSSLELGDSALYFCASSVATQTTDTQYFGPGTRLTVL.

In this sample, this clonotype turned up many times. The chain recombines TRBV28 with TRBJ1-2; D is unclear. Germline loops: CDR1 MDHEN, CDR2 SYDVKM. The CDR3 totals 11 residues. The V end was cut by 6 bases, the J end by 5 bases, with 7 bases between. CDR3 nucleotides: TGTGCCAGCAGCTGGGGTTATGGCTACACCTTC. Amino acids: CASSWGYGYTF.

In its sample, this clonotype was seen many times. The J gene is TRBJ2-1, the V gene TRBV7-3; D perhaps matches TRBD2 (7 bases). In germline, CDR1 is SGHTA, CDR2 FQGTGA. Trimming took 4 bases from V and 2 from J, leaving 15 bases between them. The CDR3 is 16 residues long. DNA for the CDR3: TGTGCCAGCAGCTCATACGGGGGGCCTCCCTACAATGAGCAGTTCTTC. Protein sequence: CASSSYGGPPYNEQFF.

This clonotype came up a few times. The chain carries TRBV10-3 and TRBJ2-1, with D possibly TRBD2 on 6 matching bases. Between the trimmed V and J ends, which lost 7 bases and 2 bases, there was a span of 12 bases. Per germline, CDR1 ENHRY and CDR2 SYGVKD. This CDR3 contains 14 residues. CDR3 bases: TGTGCCATCAATCCCGGGGGAACCTACAATGAGCAGTTCTTC. It yields the protein CAINPGGTYNEQFF.

This clonotype was picked up many times. The rearrangement uses TRBV3-1 and TRBJ2-3; D ambiguous. Germline V gene data show CDR1 as LGHDT and CDR2 as YNNKEL (reference sequence). V gave up 5 bases and J gave up 4 bases, with 13 bases separating them. The CDR3 has 14 residues. Written as DNA, the CDR3 is TGTGCCAGCAGCGATGCTCTAGAGGCAGATACGCAGTATTTT. It encodes CASSDALEADTQYF.

This CDR3 is CASSTTGKLYNSPLHF. CDR3 nucleotides: TGTGCCAGCAGCACGACAGGGAAACTTTATAATTCACCCCTCCACTTT. This chain connects TRBV27 to TRBJ1-6; 7 bases match TRBD1. CDR1 and CDR2 from the germline V gene are MNHEY and SMNVEV (reference sequence). The CDR3 runs 16 residues. V lost 6 bases, J lost 4 bases, and 9 bases stayed unmatched.

This clonotype was seen only a few times. The V call is TRBV10-3, the J call TRBJ2-3; 10 nucleotides agree with TRBD2. Germline trimming cut 6 bases from V and 4 bases from J; bases unmatched to any gene: 7. Germline CDR1 ENHRY, CDR2 SYGVKD. The CDR3 has 15 amino acids. Here the CDR3 reads CAISETSGAPDTQYF. The CDR3 DNA follows: TGTGCCATCAGCGAAACTAGCGGGGCCCCAGATACGCAGTATTTT.

The rearrangement uses TRBV5-1 and TRBJ2-5, with 7 positions matching TRBD1. V trimming: 7 bases; J trimming: 2 bases; junction bases outside the gene matches: 11. CDR1 and CDR2 from the germline V gene are SGHRS and YFSETQ. The CDR3 runs 15 residues. The CDR3 bases are TGCGCCAGCTCTGGGACAGCGGTTCTTCAAGAGACCCAGTACTTC. This sequence encodes CASSGTAVLQETQYF.

About this clonotype itself: A much bigger clone sits one base away, suggesting this may be a read error. V is TRBV7-9 and J is TRBJ2-1; D not certain. Trimming removed 0 bases from V and 6 bases from J, with 9 bases in between. The CDR3 covers 14 residues. The germline CDR1 and CDR2 sequences are SEHNR and FQNEAQ (reference sequence). Here the CDR3 reads CASSLAAGCNEQFF. The CDR3 nucleotides are TGTGCCAGCAGCTTAGCGGCAGGCTGCAATGAGCAGTTCTTC.

V gene TRBV6-6 combines with J gene TRBJ1-4, with 9 bases lining up with TRBD1. The V gene's germline CDR1 is MNHNY and CDR2 SVGAGI (reference sequence). The CDR3 covers 16 residues. Losses at the gene ends were 2 bases for V and 4 bases for J; bases not matched to a gene: 5. The CDR3 sequence is CASSYHVGQGNEKLFF. CDR3 nucleotides: TGTGCCAGCAGTTACCACGTGGGACAGGGTAATGAAAAACTGTTTTTT.

Concerning this clonotype itself: It may be a read error: a sequence one base away is much more abundant. The chain uses TRBV2 and TRBJ2-2; D may be TRBD2 (5 bases). CDR3 length: 14 amino acids. Germline CDR1 reads SNHLY; CDR2 reads FYNNEI. Written as DNA, the CDR3 is TGTGCCAGCAGTGAAGAGTGGGTCGCCGGGGAGCTGCTTTTT. Amino acids: CASSEEWVAGELLF.

Comment on this clonotype: A clone one base away is much larger, so this may be a read error. The chain recombines TRBV11-3 with TRBJ1-1; D not certain. Germline assignment: CDR1 SGHNT and CDR2 YENEEA. The CDR3 consists of 14 residues. V dropped 3 bases and J dropped 7 bases, with 15 bases sitting between them. The CDR3 sequence is CASSFMVSRNEAFF. The CDR3 nucleotides read TGTGCCAGCAGCTTTATGGTGAGTAGAAATGAAGCTTTCTTT.

The V gene is TRBV6-1, the J gene TRBJ1-2, with TRBD1 as a possible D gene (5 bases). Germline V lookup: CDR1 MNHNS, CDR2 SASEGT. The CDR3 contains 15 residues. V was clipped by 0 bases and J by 4 bases, with 12 bases between them. CDR3 coding DNA: TGTGCCAGCAGTGAAGCGGACAAGGGAGGCTATGGCTACACCTTC. Its translation is CASSEADKGGYGYTF.

This chain joins TRBV20-1 and TRBJ1-4, with TRBD1 matching over 9 bases. The germline CDR1 and CDR2 sequences are DFQATT and SNEGSKA (reference sequence). J was trimmed by 7 bases and V by 5 bases; bases with no gene match: 11. The CDR3 runs to 15 residues. The CDR3 bases are TGCAGTGCTCAAACGGGACAGGGATGGGGTGAAAAACTGTTTTTT. This sequence encodes CSAQTGQGWGEKLFF.

The chain uses TRBV20-1 and TRBJ2-3, with D perhaps TRBD1 (7 bases). This CDR3 has 17 amino acids. Germline CDR1 and CDR2: DFQATT and SNEGSKA (reference sequence). With 3 bases removed from V and 6 bases from J, the gap between germline ends came to 25 bases. The CDR3 is CSASAPKAGGLGDTQYF. Here the CDR3 DNA reads TGCAGTGCTAGCGCTCCTAAGGCAGGGGGGTTAGGGGATACGCAGTATTTT.

J is TRBJ1-5 and V is TRBV7-2, with D maybe TRBD1 (6 bases). Per germline, CDR1 SGHTA and CDR2 FQGNSA. Trimming left V 6 bases short and J 6 bases short, with 18 bases between. This CDR3 has 15 residues. For the CDR3, the DNA is TGTGCCAGCAGTCAACAGGGTACGCAGGGTCAGCCCCAGCATTTT. Translating it yields CASSQQGTQGQPQHF.

This clonotype occurred a few times. V gene TRBV15 combines with J gene TRBJ1-1; 9 nucleotides align to TRBD1. Germline loops: CDR1 LNHNV, CDR2 YYDKDF (reference sequence). This CDR3 contains 15 residues. The ends lost 2 bases at V and 3 bases at J; junction bases unmatched: 4. The CDR3 loop reads CATSRTGGAHTEAFF. In DNA form, the CDR3 reads TGTGCCACCAGCAGAACAGGGGGCGCGCACACTGAAGCTTTCTTT. Combining the CDR3 with reference TRBV15 and TRBJ1-1 gives the whole variable domain DAMVIQNPRYQVTQFGKPVTLSCSQTLNHNVMYWYQQKSSQAPKLLFHYYDKDFNNEADTPDNFQSRRPNTSFCFLDIRSPGLGDTAMYLCATSRTGGAHTEAFFGQGTRLTVV.

This clonotype has just a few counts. The rearrangement uses TRBV19 and TRBJ1-5; 7 bases agree with TRBD1. Germline trimming cut 4 bases from V and 8 bases from J; bases unmatched to any gene: 5. The CDR3 contains 13 residues. CDR1 and CDR2 (germline): LNHDA, SQIVND (reference sequence). The chain's CDR3 is CASSKDRTEPQHF. CDR3 bases: TGTGCCAGTAGTAAGGACAGGACGGAGCCCCAGCATTTT.